These 25 T cell receptor beta chains share one sample of origin, sequenced in a study of blood T cell repertoires in COVID-19 (dated by TCRdb to the early 2020s). Receptor amplification or capture employed the immunoSEQ multiplex PCR assay. TCRdb holds this immuneACCESS table with in-frame rearrangements only. Some clones are missing; in checked studies, unresolved V genes explain under half, and the rest has no known cause. The sample contains around 58,000 clones, about 90% of them found a single time. The ten largest clones capture under 7.5% of the sample. Source material: peripheral blood. The origin of the receptors is a woman aged 55-69 years with active or convalescent COVID-19.

This chain connects TRBV7-6 to TRBJ2-1; TRBD2 matches 10 bases. Germline V lookup: CDR1 SGHVS, CDR2 FNYEAQ. The CDR3 is made up of 17 amino acids. V trimming: 5 bases; J trimming: 5 bases; junction bases outside the gene matches: 12. CDR3: CASSPTFSGRRDNEQFF. CDR3 sequence (DNA): TGTGCCAGCAGCCCGACCTTTAGCGGGAGGCGTGACAATGAGCAGTTCTTC.

In this sample, this clone turned up a few times. The rearrangement joins TRBV4-3 to TRBJ2-5; a possible D gene is TRBD1 (6 bases). CDR1 LGHNA and CDR2 YSLEER come from the germline V gene. V shed 4 bases and J shed 5 bases, with 17 bases lying between them. This CDR3 contains 15 residues. CDR3 protein: CASSRTKDSVETQYF. For the CDR3, the DNA is TGCGCCAGCAGCCGGACCAAGGACAGTGTCGAGACCCAGTACTTC.

The chain carries TRBV28 and TRBJ2-3, with 7 bases that match TRBD2. This CDR3 is built from 16 residues. Germline V CDR1 and CDR2: MDHEN, SYDVKM. With V trimmed by 4 bases and J by 3 bases, 10 bases remained unmatched. This CDR3 reads CASSYPVAGGTDTQYF. The CDR3 nucleotides are TGTGCCAGCAGTTACCCCGTAGCGGGCGGGACAGATACGCAGTATTTT.

This chain uses TRBV2 with TRBJ1-5; TRBD1 matches at 8 bases. Germline-derived CDR1 and CDR2 are SNHLY and FYNNEI. The V segment lost 1 base and the J segment 7 bases; nucleotides outside the gene matches: 6. This CDR3 region has 15 residues. The CDR3 region has the DNA TGTGCCAGCAGTGAAGAGGGGACAGGCGCGCAGCCCCAGCATTTT. Translation: CASSEEGTGAQPQHF.

V usage is TRBV5-1 and J usage is TRBJ1-4; 8 positions match TRBD1. Germline CDR1 and CDR2: SGHRS and YFSETQ. The CDR3 spans 15 residues. The trim removed 4 bases at V and 7 bases at J, leaving 9 bases unmatched. CDR3 sequence (DNA): TGCGCCAGCAGCCCGGACAGGGCTGACAGTGAAAAACTGTTTTTT. Encoded protein: CASSPDRADSEKLFF. Based on the CDR3 plus reference TRBV5-1 and TRBJ1-4, the full variable domain is KAGVTQTPRYLIKTRGQQVTLSCSPISGHRSVSWYQQTPGQGLQFLFEYFSETQRNKGNFPGRFSGRQFSNSRSEMNVSTLELGDSALYLCASSPDRADSEKLFFGSGTQLSVL.

V gene TRBV28 combines with J gene TRBJ2-1; TRBD2 matches 7 bases. The V gene's germline CDR1 is MDHEN and CDR2 SYDVKM. The V gene end was trimmed by 4 bases and the J gene end by 5 bases; junction bases not matched to a gene: 11. This CDR3 region has 16 residues. The CDR3 loop reads CASSSTRASGHNEQFF. Here the CDR3 DNA reads TGTGCCAGCAGTTCTACCAGGGCTAGCGGACACAATGAGCAGTTCTTC.

The CDR3 DNA sequence: TGTGCCAGCAGTTCGACAGGAGGCTCTGGGGCCAACGTCCTGACTTTC. Encoded protein: CASSSTGGSGANVLTF. The chain links TRBV27 to TRBJ2-6; D may be TRBD1 (6 bases). V was cut by 4 bases and J by 0 bases, with 10 bases left in between. The CDR3 is made up of 16 amino acids. CDR1 is MNHEY and CDR2 is SMNVEV in the germline V gene (reference sequence).

The rearrangement uses TRBV28 and TRBJ1-1; TRBD1 agrees at 9 bases. V shed 6 bases, J shed 5 bases, and the junction held 1 base outside the gene matches. The CDR3 length is 12 residues. Germline V gene lookup returns CDR1 MDHEN and CDR2 SYDVKM. The CDR3 is CASRTGGTEAFF. The CDR3, as DNA: TGTGCCAGCAGGACAGGGGGAACTGAAGCTTTCTTT.

This clone was seen once. This rearrangement joins TRBV5-1 to TRBJ2-1; TRBD2 matches 12 bases. After removal of 1 base from V and 0 bases from J, the junction contained 8 bases not matched to a gene. CDR3 length: 19 amino acids. Germline assignment: CDR1 SGHRS and CDR2 YFSETQ. CDR3 amino acids: CASSLFSLAGGISYNEQFF. The CDR3 bases are TGCGCCAGCAGCTTGTTTTCTCTAGCGGGGGGGATCTCCTACAATGAGCAGTTCTTC.

Of note for this clone: Different DNA sequences within this sample yield the same CDR3. The genes are TRBV9 and TRBJ2-1, with 11 bases fitting TRBD2. V lost 0 bases, J lost 7 bases, and 3 bases stayed unmatched. This CDR3 has 15 residues. Germline CDR1 is SGDLS and CDR2 is YYNGEE. Here the CDR3 reads CASSVGLAGGNEQFF. For the CDR3, the DNA is TGTGCCAGCAGCGTAGGGCTAGCGGGGGGAAATGAGCAGTTCTTC.

V and J are TRBV6-1 and TRBJ1-3; 7 nucleotides line up with TRBD1. The germline V gene encodes CDR1 MNHNS and CDR2 SASEGT. The CDR3 is 16 residues long. J gave up 0 bases and V 2 bases, and 4 bases lay outside the gene matches. The CDR3 nucleotides read TGTGCCAGCAGTGAAAGACAGGGCTTCTCTGGAAACACCATATATTTT. This gives the protein CASSERQGFSGNTIYF.

The rearrangement uses TRBV3-1 (or the pseudogene TRBV3-2) and TRBJ1-4, with TRBD1 matching over 9 bases. Trimming at V came to 8 bases and at J to 7 bases, leaving 11 bases not matched to a gene. The germline CDR1 and CDR2 sequences are LGHDT and YNNKEL (reference sequence). This CDR3 contains 15 residues. The CDR3 spells CASGESGQGSEKLFF. The CDR3 coding sequence is TGTGCCAGCGGGGAATCGGGACAGGGCAGTGAAAAACTGTTTTTT.

This clone was detected a few times. V is TRBV28 and J is TRBJ2-7; no definite D call. Germline loops: CDR1 MDHEN, CDR2 SYDVKM. The CDR3 is made up of 15 amino acids. The V end was cut by 3 bases, the J end by 6 bases, with 18 bases between. The CDR3: CASSFWQPTGAEQYF. CDR3 in DNA: TGTGCCAGCAGTTTTTGGCAACCCACCGGAGCCGAGCAGTACTTC. Full variable domain (missing parts from reference TRBV28 and TRBJ2-7): DVKVTQSSRYLVKRTGEKVFLECVQDMDHENMFWYRQDPGLGLRLIYFSYDVKMKEKGDIPEGYSVSREKKERFSLILESASTNQTSMYLCASSFWQPTGAEQYFGPGTRLTVT.

CDR3 DNA: TGTGCCATCAGTGCGGACAGCCCCGGCCAGCCCCAGCATTTT. Translation gives CAISADSPGQPQHF. The V and J genes are TRBV10-3 and TRBJ1-5, with a weak D call TRBD1 (6 bases). The length of the CDR3 is 14 residues. V was pared by 4 bases and J by 7 bases, with 14 bases between. Germline lookup yields CDR1 ENHRY and CDR2 SYGVKD.

This clone was detected once. V is TRBV6-1 and J is TRBJ2-7; no reliable D call. Germline V gives CDR1 MNHNS, CDR2 SASEGT. V gave up 1 base and J gave up 0 bases, with 4 bases separating them. CDR3 size: 13 residues. The CDR3 DNA reads TGTGCCAGCAGTGAAGGGCCCTCCTACGAGCAGTACTTC. As protein: CASSEGPSYEQYF.

This clone was recorded once. The chain has TRBV7-8 and TRBJ1-1; a weak D match, TRBD1 (6 bases). V lost 5 bases to trimming and J lost 5 bases, with 18 bases between them. The V gene's germline CDR1 is SGHVS and CDR2 FQNEAQ. The CDR3 runs 15 residues. Written as DNA, the CDR3 is TGTGCCAGCAGCCTTCCGGGGGGGGCGCGTACTGAAGCTTTCTTT. Translating gives CASSLPGGARTEAFF.

The chain uses TRBV7-2 and TRBJ2-2; 8 positions agree with TRBD2. Germline CDR1 reads SGHTA; CDR2 reads FQGNSA. The J segment lost 1 base and the V segment lost 6 bases, leaving 4 bases of the junction unmatched. The CDR3 spans 15 residues. Here the CDR3 reads CASRASGLNTGELFF. Here the CDR3 DNA reads TGTGCCAGCAGGGCTAGCGGGCTGAACACCGGGGAGCTGTTTTTT. The variable domain in full, completed from reference TRBV7-2 and TRBJ2-2, reads GAGVSQSPSNKVTEKGKDVELRCDPISGHTALYWYRQSLGQGLEFLIYFQGNSAPDKSGLPSDRFSAERTGGSVSTLTIQRTQQEDSAVYLCASRASGLNTGELFFGEGSRLTVL.

The V gene is TRBV27, the J gene TRBJ2-3, with TRBD2 identical over 12 bases. CDR3 size: 15 residues. Per germline, CDR1 MNHEY and CDR2 SMNVEV (reference sequence). The trim removed 6 bases at V and 7 bases at J, leaving 8 bases unmatched. The CDR3 reads CASRAGTSGQNTQYF. Written as DNA, the CDR3 is TGTGCCAGCAGAGCCGGGACTAGCGGGCAAAATACGCAGTATTTT.

The chain joins TRBV9 to TRBJ1-4; D ambiguous. V lost 4 bases and J lost 0, with 10 bases in between. Germline loops: CDR1 SGDLS, CDR2 YYNGEE. The CDR3 extends over 15 amino acids. This CDR3 is CASSFGGATNEKLFF. The CDR3 bases are TGTGCCAGCAGCTTCGGAGGAGCAACTAATGAAAAACTGTTTTTT.

The CDR3 is CASSVDRGTEAFF. The CDR3 nucleotides read TGTGCCAGCAGCGTAGACAGGGGCACTGAAGCTTTCTTT. The chain is built from TRBV9 and TRBJ1-1; 7 bases agree with TRBD1. The germline CDR1 and CDR2 sequences are SGDLS and YYNGEE. The length of the CDR3 is 13 residues. V lost 0 bases and J lost 4; bases outside the gene matches: 0.

The chain joins TRBV28 to TRBJ2-5; 12 positions agree with TRBD2. CDR3 size: 15 residues. V was clipped by 5 bases and J by 5 bases; unmatched bases: 6. Germline V gives CDR1 MDHEN, CDR2 SYDVKM. The CDR3 loop reads CASSLAGGLWETQYF. The DNA of the CDR3 is TGTGCCAGCAGTCTAGCGGGAGGGCTATGGGAGACCCAGTACTTC.

This clone is a singleton in its sample. This rearrangement joins TRBV11-2 to TRBJ2-5, with a tentative D call TRBD2 (6 bases). CDR1 is SGHAT and CDR2 is FQNNGV in the germline V gene. V lost 1 base to trimming and J lost 5 bases, with 17 bases between them. This CDR3 spans 16 amino acids. The CDR3 here is CASSLASAGTKETQYF. The CDR3, as DNA: TGTGCCAGCAGCTTAGCTTCTGCGGGAACCAAGGAGACCCAGTACTTC.

The J gene is TRBJ2-1, the V gene TRBV28; 10 bases align to TRBD2. This CDR3 contains 16 residues. Germline V CDR1 and CDR2: MDHEN, SYDVKM. V dropped 10 bases and J dropped 10; count of bases not matched to a gene: 19. The CDR3, as DNA: TGTGCCACACTTCGTACGGGACTAGCGCAAGGGAGGGAGCAGTTCTTC. It yields the protein CATLRTGLAQGREQFF.

The rearrangement links TRBV7-2 to TRBJ2-2; D is possibly TRBD2 (6 bases). CDR3 length equals 15 residues. The germline CDR1 and CDR2 sequences are SGHTA and FQGNSA. Trimming pared 3 bases from V and 6 bases from J, leaving 14 bases between. The CDR3 nucleotides are TGTGCCAGCAGCTTGAGGCGGGAAGGTCCCGGGGAGCTGTTTTTT. Encoded protein: CASSLRREGPGELFF.

This clone appeared many times. This chain links TRBV29-1 with TRBJ2-1; D is undetermined. CDR1 SQVTM and CDR2 ANQGSEA come from the germline V gene. The CDR3 runs 9 residues. V lost 3 bases to trimming and J lost 10 bases, with 4 bases between them. DNA of the CDR3: TGCAGCGTTGATCGGGAGCAGTTCTTC. Amino acids: CSVDREQFF.